The 16 T cell receptor beta chains below come from one sample, sequenced in a study of T cells in localized non-small cell lung cancer. Only in-frame clones appear in the TCRdb table, and some are missing; sequencing was by immunoSEQ multiplex PCR. The table has about 46,000 clones, under 90% seen once; the top ten hold roughly a sixth. Sequenced material: peripheral blood mononuclear cells, taken before any cancer treatment. The receptors here all came from a man aged 40-75 years with stage III lung adenocarcinoma.

In DNA, the CDR3 is TGTGCCAGCAGCCCTCGCGTGGGTAGCTCCTACGAGCAGTACTTC. Translation: CASSPRVGSSYEQYF. This chain uses TRBV7-8 with TRBJ2-7, with D hard to call. Germline assignment: CDR1 SGHVS and CDR2 FQNEAQ. This CDR3 contains 15 residues. Trimming stripped 5 bases from V and 0 bases from J, with 14 bases between.

The rearrangement links TRBV27 to TRBJ2-3, with D maybe TRBD1 (5 bases). This CDR3 is built from 15 residues. CDR1 and CDR2 (germline): MNHEY, SMNVEV (reference sequence). Trimming took 1 base from V and 0 from J, leaving 8 bases between them. Here the CDR3 DNA reads TGTGCCAGCAGTTTATGGGGCACTAGCACAGATACGCAGTATTTT. It is translated as CASSLWGTSTDTQYF.

This clone was counted a single time. A far larger clone is one base from this, pointing to a likely read error. The rearrangement links TRBV5-6 to TRBJ2-3; 7 nucleotides agree with TRBD1. Germline CDR1 SGHDT, CDR2 YYEEEE. The CDR3 is 14 residues long. J lost 4 bases, V lost 3 bases, and 5 bases had no gene match. This chain's CDR3 is CASSSEGAADTQYF. The CDR3 nucleotides are TGTGCCAGCAGCTCAGAGGGGGCGGCAGATACGCAGTATTTT.

By its share, this clone is medium-sized (0.01 to 0.1%). CDR3 DNA: TGTGCCAGCCTTAGGGCAGGGGGGAGCACCGGGGAGCTGTTTTTT. Translated, it gives CASLRAGGSTGELFF. The chain couples TRBV2 to TRBJ2-2, with D tentatively TRBD1 (7 bases). Germline lookup yields CDR1 SNHLY and CDR2 FYNNEI. Trimming left V 8 bases short and J 4 bases short, with 17 bases between. There are 15 residues in the CDR3.

The J gene is TRBJ2-2, the V gene TRBV6-5; no clear D gene. This CDR3 contains 12 residues. V lost 8 bases and J 1 base, leaving 5 bases between the germline ends. Germline CDR1 reads MNHEY; CDR2 reads SVGAGI. The CDR3 DNA follows: TGTGCCAGCTACAGGAACACCGGGGAGCTGTTTTTT. Its translation is CASYRNTGELFF.

CDR3 DNA: TGTGCCTGGAGTGTCCGAGGAGGTGGCAATCAGCCCCAGCATTTT. Translation: CAWSVRGGGNQPQHF. The genes are TRBV30 and TRBJ1-5; D is uncertain. V shed 0 bases and J shed 2 bases, with 11 bases lying between them. Per the germline V gene, CDR1 is GTSNPN and CDR2 is SVGIG (reference sequence). This CDR3 comprises 15 residues.

J is TRBJ1-5 and V is TRBV6-5, with D perhaps matching TRBD1 (6 bases). The CDR3 sequence is 15 residues long. Germline loops: CDR1 MNHEY, CDR2 SVGAGI. Deletions cut 0 bases from V and 2 bases from J, with 8 bases between. CDR3 sequence: CASSYSAGGNQPQHF. The CDR3 nucleotides are TGTGCCAGCAGTTACTCGGCAGGGGGCAATCAGCCCCAGCATTTT.

This sequence joins TRBV5-1 and TRBJ2-7; D is possibly TRBD1 (6 bases). The CDR3 has 15 residues. V dropped 4 bases and J dropped 3 bases, with 17 bases sitting between them. Germline-derived CDR1 and CDR2 are SGHRS and YFSETQ. The CDR3 DNA follows: TGCGCCAGCAGCCCCCGCCAGGGGCATGACTACGAGCAGTACTTC. Translated: CASSPRQGHDYEQYF.

The chain uses TRBV6-5 and TRBJ2-2; TRBD1 matches at 7 bases. Germline CDR1 is MNHEY and CDR2 is SVGAGI. J was trimmed by 1 base and V by 6 bases; bases with no gene match: 5. The CDR3 runs to 15 residues. The CDR3 spells CASRRRTGNTGELFF. For the CDR3, the DNA is TGTGCCAGCAGGCGGAGGACAGGGAACACCGGGGAGCTGTTTTTT.

The chain uses TRBV19 and TRBJ1-2; D is perhaps TRBD1 (6 bases). V lost 5 bases and J 8 bases, leaving 12 bases between the germline ends. CDR3 length: 12 amino acids. CDR1 and CDR2 (germline): LNHDA, SQIVND (reference sequence). The CDR3 DNA is TGTGCCAGTAGTGTCAGGGGTGCAGGCTACACCTTC. Amino acid sequence: CASSVRGAGYTF. The full variable domain, with the rest looked up from reference TRBV19 and TRBJ1-2, is DGGITQSPKYLFRKEGQNVTLSCEQNLNHDAMYWYRQDPGQGLRLIYYSQIVNDFQKGDIAEGYSVSREKKESFPLTVTSAQKNPTAFYLCASSVRGAGYTFGSGTRLTVV.

J is TRBJ2-3 and V is TRBV27, with D perhaps assigned TRBD1 or TRBD2 (5 bases each). The CDR3 is 15 amino acids. Germline-derived CDR1 and CDR2 are MNHEY and SMNVEV (reference sequence). Trimming stripped 8 bases from V and 3 bases from J, with 18 bases between. The DNA of the CDR3 is TGTGCCAGCTGGCCGACACCTGGGGGTACAGATACGCAGTATTTT. Encoded protein: CASWPTPGGTDTQYF.

The V call is TRBV6-1, the J call TRBJ2-1; D is ambiguous. Per germline, CDR1 MNHNS and CDR2 SASEGT. Trimming pared 8 bases from V and 12 bases from J, leaving 11 bases between. CDR3 size: 10 residues. CDR3 sequence reads: CASGGPVQFF. In DNA, the CDR3 is TGTGCCAGCGGCGGACCAGTGCAGTTCTTC.

A remark on this clone: Germline and junction disagree at one end, which may indicate a read error. CDR3 in amino acids: CASSQVLGAGLRVSYKQYF. Written as DNA, the CDR3 is TGTGCCAGCAGCCAGGTTCTAGGGGCAGGACTTCGAGTCTCCTACAAGCAGTACTTC. The chain uses TRBV4-2 and TRBJ2-7; D may be TRBD1 or TRBD2 (5 bases each). Germline CDR1 and CDR2: LGHNA and YNFKEQ. This CDR3 region has 19 residues.

The rearrangement uses TRBV6-6 and TRBJ2-5, with D unclear. The V end was cut by 0 bases, the J end by 3 bases, with 2 bases between. The CDR3 totals 12 residues. Germline loops: CDR1 MNHNY, CDR2 SVGAGI (reference sequence). CDR3 DNA: TGTGCCAGCAGTTACTCGAAAGAGACCCAGTACTTC. Its translation is CASSYSKETQYF.

The chain combines TRBV5-1 with TRBJ2-5, with a tentative D call TRBD2 (6 bases). The germline V gene encodes CDR1 SGHRS and CDR2 YFSETQ. The CDR3 covers 14 residues. Trimming shortened V by 2 bases and J by 1 base, and 9 bases separated the two germline ends. DNA of the CDR3: TGCGCCAGCAGCTTCCTGGGGGGCCAAGAGACCCAGTACTTC. It yields the protein CASSFLGGQETQYF.

This rearrangement joins TRBV6-1 to TRBJ1-5; 8 positions agree with TRBD1. Germline lookup yields CDR1 MNHNS and CDR2 SASEGT. With V trimmed by 3 bases and J by 0 bases, 4 bases remained unmatched. This CDR3 spans 16 amino acids. The CDR3 sequence is CASSDRGPGSNQPQHF. For the CDR3, the DNA is TGTGCCAGCAGTGACAGGGGGCCAGGTAGCAATCAGCCCCAGCATTTT.